This entry concerns a single T cell receptor (beta chain). Its antigen is still unknown. The sample is drawn from a study of shared clonotypes between healthy human individuals. Naivety among CD8 cells was defined by CD45RO negativity and positive CCR7 selection, thereby excluding terminally differentiated effector memory CD45RA+ cells. The V and J ends lost 5 bases and 3 bases respectively, with 17 bases between them. Germline assignment: CDR1 MNHEY and CDR2 SMNVEV (reference sequence). This CDR3 spans 15 amino acids. TCRdb's copy holds only in-frame clones and misses some; the assay was immunoSEQ multiplex PCR. The table lists around 1,900,000 clones, roughly 95% of them singletons. Study-level findings and limits: Incompleteness in sorted-subset sequencing, despite large depth, was shown by rarefaction.

This receptor was obtained from a man younger than 35 in good health. Some clones in this sample may be carry-over from other donors' samples. This rearrangement joins TRBV27 to TRBJ2-7; possible D gene TRBD1, 6 bases. Sample: naive CD8+ T cells from PBMCs. The CDR3 here is CASSRPGHGYYEQYF. DNA of the CDR3: TGTGCCAGCAGTAGACCGGGACACGGCTACTACGAGCAGTACTTC.